This TCR beta chain was found in a study of response to subunit inactivated influenza vaccine. This clonotype was counted a few times. Its specificity is not known. Overall study findings and caveats: The authors suggested that every seasonal influenza vaccination recruits few new T cells.

Each CDR3 protein is one row after TCRdb ran MiXCR on the RT-PCR reads. The sample records fewer than 550,000 distinct CDR3 sequences, 25% being singletons. The V gene's germline CDR1 is SQVTM and CDR2 ANQGSEA. V was pared by 7 bases and J by 9 bases, with 21 bases between. The CDR3 consists of 13 residues. J is TRBJ1-1 and V is TRBV29-1; TRBD1 is a possible D gene (5 bases). Material: CD4+ T cells sorted from PBMCs, obtained around 5 days after vaccination. This TCR derives from a man in his fifties who received an inactivated influenza vaccine. The DNA for the CDR3 is TGCAGCGCGGCCTGGGGCGCCAGGGAAAAAGCTTTCTTT. Protein: CSAAWGAREKAFF.